One and the same sample provided the 23 T cell receptor beta chains below, sequenced in a study of cytomegalovirus exposure and HLA in healthy donors (dated by TCRdb to between 2016 and 2019). Libraries came from the immunoSEQ multiplex PCR assay. For the multiplex PCR, a mixture combining 60 forward primers for TCR Vbeta segments and 13 reverse primers for TCR Jbeta segments was used. Held by TCRdb, this immuneACCESS table contains in-frame sequences only and omits some clones. Under half of the omission traces to an unresolved V gene where checked; the cause of the rest is unknown. This sample is represented by some 180,000 clones; just over 75% of them were singletons. Roughly 1.5% of the sample is held by the ten biggest clonotypes. The sample was PBMCs. The source of these receptors is a young man in good health and CMV-seronegative.

The rearrangement links TRBV19 to TRBJ1-4; TRBD1 matches 9 bases. After removal of 2 bases from V and 3 bases from J, the junction contained 4 bases not matched to a gene. CDR3 size: 16 residues. Looked up from germline, CDR1 is LNHDA and CDR2 is SQIVND (reference sequence). For the CDR3, the DNA is TGTGCCAGTAGTATATGGAGGGACAGGGCTAATGAAAAACTGTTTTTT. This gives the protein CASSIWRDRANEKLFF.

This clone was found a few times. The V and J genes are TRBV7-9 and TRBJ2-2; TRBD2 might be the D (5 bases). This CDR3 has 15 residues. V shed 0 bases and J shed 5 bases, with 10 bases lying between them. The germline gives CDR1 SEHNR, CDR2 FQNEAQ (reference sequence). CDR3 in DNA: TGTGCCAGCAGCTTAGCGATGGGAGCGACCGGGGAGCTGTTTTTT. It codes for CASSLAMGATGELFF.

Only a few counts were recorded for this clone. The rearrangement uses TRBV7-6 and TRBJ2-5; 13 bases are a match to TRBD2. Looked up from germline, CDR1 is SGHVS and CDR2 is FNYEAQ. This CDR3 comprises 15 residues. V lost 4 bases and J lost 4; bases outside the gene matches: 3. The CDR3 nucleotides are TGTGCCAGCAGCTCACTAGCGGGGGGGTCAGAGACCCAGTACTTC. It yields the protein CASSSLAGGSETQYF.

The chain carries TRBV2 and TRBJ2-1; TRBD2 agrees at 7 bases. CDR1 SNHLY and CDR2 FYNNEI come from the germline V gene. With 2 bases clipped from V and 6 bases from J, the junction kept 7 bases outside the gene matches. This CDR3 comprises 15 residues. This CDR3 reads CASSEFGLGGNEQFF. The CDR3 nucleotides are TGTGCCAGCAGTGAATTTGGACTAGGAGGCAATGAGCAGTTCTTC.

This chain connects TRBV2 to TRBJ2-3; maybe TRBD1 (6 bases). Germline V gives CDR1 SNHLY, CDR2 FYNNEI. V was shortened by 4 bases and J by 0 bases, with 17 bases between the two germline ends. The CDR3 spans 17 residues. This CDR3 is CASSVPGAGASTDTQYF. DNA for the CDR3: TGTGCCAGCAGTGTCCCCGGTGCAGGGGCGAGCACAGATACGCAGTATTTT.

The chain is built from TRBV30 and TRBJ1-2; TRBD1 agrees at 9 bases. This CDR3 is built from 14 residues. V was clipped by 1 base and J by 7 bases; unmatched bases: 7. CDR1 is GTSNPN and CDR2 is SVGIG in the germline V gene (reference sequence). CDR3 amino acids: CAWSETGGVSGYTF. The CDR3 nucleotides read TGTGCCTGGAGTGAGACAGGGGGGGTTTCTGGCTACACCTTC.

The chain uses TRBV2 and TRBJ2-2; 7 bases line up with TRBD1. Germline-derived CDR1 and CDR2 are SNHLY and FYNNEI. V gave up 8 bases and J gave up 1 base; unmatched junction bases: 4. The CDR3 has 14 amino acids. CDR3 protein: CASSDRLNTGELFF. CDR3 sequence (DNA): TGTGCCAGCTCGGACAGGTTGAACACCGGGGAGCTGTTTTTT.

In this sample, this clone turned up once. This sequence joins TRBV13 and TRBJ2-7, with D possibly TRBD1 on 6 matching bases. Germline CDR1 reads PRHDT; CDR2 reads FYEKMQ (reference sequence). V shed 5 bases and J shed 13 bases, with 18 bases lying between them. The CDR3 loop spans 12 amino acids. For the CDR3, the DNA is TGTGCCAGCAGCCAGGATGGTGGGGGCGAATACTTC. Translated, it gives CASSQDGGGEYF.

In this sample, this clone turned up once. The rearrangement links TRBV19 to TRBJ2-7, with D possibly being TRBD1 (6 bases). The CDR3 contains 14 residues. Per germline, CDR1 LNHDA and CDR2 SQIVND (reference sequence). Trimming shortened V by 6 bases and J by 2 bases, and 14 bases separated the two germline ends. The CDR3 loop is CASSNTGRAYEQYF. CDR3 in DNA: TGTGCCAGTAGCAACACAGGGCGGGCCTACGAGCAGTACTTC.

The gene calls are TRBV11-1 and TRBJ2-3, with D maybe TRBD2 (5 bases). V was trimmed by 1 base and J by 0 bases, leaving 14 bases between them. There are 17 residues in the CDR3. Germline assignment: CDR1 SGHAT and CDR2 FQDESV (reference sequence). CDR3 sequence (DNA): TGTGCCAGCAGCTTAGTAGCGCCCCCCCACAGCACAGATACGCAGTATTTT. This translates into CASSLVAPPHSTDTQYF.

The genes are TRBV7-8 and TRBJ2-1; the D is unclear. Germline assignment: CDR1 SGHVS and CDR2 FQNEAQ. CDR3 length: 14 residues. Trimming shortened V by 0 bases and J by 2 bases, and 5 bases separated the two germline ends. CDR3 coding DNA: TGTGCCAGCAGCTTAGCCAGCGCCTACAATGAGCAGTTCTTC. It encodes CASSLASAYNEQFF.

The rearrangement links TRBV11-2 to TRBJ2-7; 12 bases are shared with TRBD1. This CDR3 is 14 amino acids long. V lost 4 bases, J lost 13 bases, and 11 bases stayed unmatched. The germline V gene has CDR1 SGHAT and CDR2 FQNNGV. The CDR3 nucleotides are TGTGCCAGCAGCTGGGGGACAGGGGGCTCGGGTGGCTACTTC. Amino acids: CASSWGTGGSGGYF.

The chain combines TRBV14 with TRBJ2-1; possible D gene TRBD2, 7 bases. Trimming stripped 4 bases from V and 2 bases from J, with 12 bases between. CDR1 and CDR2 (germline): SGHDN, FVKESK. There are 15 residues in the CDR3. The CDR3 region has the DNA TGTGCCAGCAGCCTGAGGGAGGGGGCCTACAATGAGCAGTTCTTC. The encoded protein is CASSLREGAYNEQFF.

The chain uses TRBV15 and TRBJ1-4; D is unclear. Germline V lookup: CDR1 LNHNV, CDR2 YYDKDF (reference sequence). V was trimmed by 2 bases and J by 0 bases, leaving 13 bases between them. The length of the CDR3 is 17 residues. CDR3 in amino acids: CATSRTYGEATNEKLFF. The CDR3 region has the DNA TGTGCCACCAGCAGAACCTACGGGGAAGCAACTAATGAAAAACTGTTTTTT.

This clone was counted only a few times. The gene calls are TRBV7-8 and TRBJ2-3; TRBD1 matches at 7 bases. V gave up 5 bases and J gave up 6 bases; unmatched junction bases: 8. Germline CDR1 SGHVS, CDR2 FQNEAQ. The CDR3 covers 14 residues. The CDR3 DNA reads as TGTGCCAGCAGCGTCCGGACAGGTCGGGATACGCAGTATTTT. Its translation: CASSVRTGRDTQYF.

The chain links TRBV7-2 to TRBJ1-2, with D possibly TRBD1 on 5 matching bases. Per the germline V gene, CDR1 is SGHTA and CDR2 is FQGNSA. V shed 6 bases and J shed 4 bases, with 12 bases lying between them. This CDR3 has 13 residues. DNA for the CDR3: TGTGCCAGCAGATCCGACAGCAGCTATGGCTACACCTTC. Protein sequence: CASRSDSSYGYTF.

The chain has TRBV30 and TRBJ2-3, with 8 bases identical to TRBD1. The J segment lost 3 bases and the V segment lost 1 base, leaving 6 bases of the junction unmatched. The CDR3 is 15 residues long. Looked up from germline, CDR1 is GTSNPN and CDR2 is SVGIG (reference sequence). Here the CDR3 reads CAWSAGQGLTDTQYF. CDR3 DNA sequence: TGTGCCTGGAGTGCCGGACAGGGTCTTACAGATACGCAGTATTTT. Full variable domain (remainder filled in from reference TRBV30 and TRBJ2-3): SQTIHQWPATLVQPVGSPLSLECTVEGTSNPNLYWYRQAAGRGLQLLFYSVGIGQISSEVPQNLSASRPQDRQFILSSKKLLLSDSGFYLCAWSAGQGLTDTQYFGPGTRLTVL.

This CDR3 reads CASTSDRAVNTEAFF. The CDR3 nucleotides are TGTGCCAGCACCTCGGACAGGGCTGTGAACACTGAAGCTTTCTTT. The J gene is TRBJ1-1, the V gene TRBV6-6, with 8 bases matching TRBD1. The CDR3 has 15 residues. Germline CDR1 is MNHNY and CDR2 is SVGAGI (reference sequence). Trimming cost V 7 bases and J 0 bases; bases outside gene matches: 7.

The J gene is TRBJ2-7, the V gene TRBV28, with TRBD1 matching 9 bases. This CDR3 is 14 amino acids long. From germline, CDR1 is MDHEN and CDR2 SYDVKM. The V and J ends lost 5 bases and 4 bases, in that order; junction bases with no gene match: 6. The CDR3 DNA reads as TGTGCCAGCAGTGTACGGACAGGGGTATACGAGCAGTACTTC. Translating it yields CASSVRTGVYEQYF.

This rearrangement joins TRBV30 to TRBJ2-2, with D tentatively TRBD1 (6 bases). The V and J ends lost 3 bases and 7 bases respectively, with 15 bases between them. Looked up from germline, CDR1 is GTSNPN and CDR2 is SVGIG (reference sequence). The CDR3 is made up of 14 amino acids. The CDR3 protein is CAWSLTGTNGELFF. The CDR3 DNA reads TGTGCCTGGAGCCTCACAGGGACAAACGGGGAGCTGTTTTTT.

Relative to its sample, this clone is medium-sized. The chain combines TRBV14 with TRBJ2-7; D ambiguous. Germline lookup yields CDR1 SGHDN and CDR2 FVKESK. The V and J ends lost 8 bases and 1 base respectively, with 9 bases between them. This CDR3 is 12 amino acids long. The CDR3 loop reads CASGETSYEQYF. CDR3 bases: TGTGCCAGCGGAGAGACTTCCTACGAGCAGTACTTC.

The chain joins TRBV5-6 to TRBJ2-3; 13 bases map to TRBD2. The CDR3 length is 16 residues. The junction had 3 bases not matched to a gene; V was cut back by 3 bases and J by 2 bases. Germline-derived CDR1 and CDR2 are SGHDT and YYEEEE. The CDR3 region is CASSYTSGRATDTQYF. Here the CDR3 DNA reads TGTGCCAGCAGCTATACTAGCGGGAGGGCCACAGATACGCAGTATTTT.

This clone was seen a single time. The chain carries TRBV11-3 and TRBJ2-7, with D tentatively TRBD1 (6 bases). V was shortened by 3 bases and J by 4 bases, with 16 bases between the two germline ends. CDR3 length equals 15 residues. Germline assignment: CDR1 SGHNT and CDR2 YENEEA. In DNA, the CDR3 is TGTGCCAGCAGCTTTCCCGGCAGGGGTTGGTACGAGCAGTACTTC. It codes for CASSFPGRGWYEQYF.